The present entry profiles one T cell receptor (beta chain) with its context. The data belong to a study of shared clonotypes between healthy human individuals. The CDR3 is made up of 15 amino acids. V gave up 2 bases and J gave up 9 bases; unmatched junction bases: 8. Germline V gives CDR1 LGHNA, CDR2 YNFKEQ. An assay was performed, and its level was deep. In the source study's methods: ImmunoSEQ output lacked quality scores and full-length reads, limiting matched filtering. The repertoire was sequenced with immunoSEQ multiplex PCR; TCRdb's copy has only in-frame clones and lacks some. The DNA was the basis for D and trimming; V, J and clone size are from that table. In the table there are some 2.3 million clones, approximately 93% of which are singletons.

This rearrangement joins TRBV4-2 to TRBJ2-1; 9 bases are shared with TRBD2. The sequence derives from a man aged 18 to 30 in good health. Some clones in this sample may be carry-over from other donors' samples. Sequenced material: naive CD4+ T cells from PBMCs. Subset here: CD45RA+ positively selected. The DNA for the CDR3 is TGTGCCAGCAGCCAAACGGGACTAGCTGAGGGTGAGCAGTTCTTC. Amino acids: CASSQTGLAEGEQFF.